This T cell receptor beta chain was identified in a study of blood T cell repertoires in COVID-19. At the level of the study: The United States, Italy and Spain were the sources of the acute and convalescent COVID-19 samples.

Per the original data handling: Reference gene primer amplification in the assay estimated nucleated cell counts. Method: immunoSEQ multiplex PCR; TCRdb's copy keeps in-frame clones and lacks some. The V and J calls and clone size were taken over from that table, and D and trimming were inferred from the DNA. The repertoire has about 160,000 clones, about 81% of them found once; the top ten carry 9.5% to 13%. This CDR3 has 15 residues. V shed 3 bases and J 3 bases; nucleotides not matched to a gene: 8. Germline CDR1 reads MNHNS; CDR2 reads SASEGT. This sequence was found in a human donor in a cohort sampled during active COVID-19. The rearrangement joins TRBV6-1 to TRBJ2-7; 7 bases are a match to TRBD1. Sequencing was done on a sample of peripheral blood. The DNA of the CDR3 is TGTGCCAGCAGTGATAGGGCAGGGGGATACTACGAGCAGTACTTC. Its protein product is CASSDRAGGYYEQYF.